The present TCR beta chain was sequenced within a study of shared clonotypes between healthy human individuals. The wider study: Three CD4 naive, three CD4 memory, two CD8 naive and one CD8 memory plate were used per donor. Study-wide results and caveats: For naive CD4 cells, roughly 4.8% of clonotypes were shared across a handful of donors.

CD4+ cells yielded CD45RA+ naive and CD45RA-negative memory subsets. A deep-level run was used for the assay. TCRdb keeps only in-frame clones here, not all; method: immunoSEQ multiplex PCR. Of 950,000 to 1,100,000 clones listed, 65% to 80% are singletons. Of note for this clone: Its antigen is unidentified.

The TCR sequence derives from a man younger than 35 in good health. Sample: memory CD4+ T cells sorted from blood. Regarding subset: CD45RA-negative fraction.

The CDR3 coding sequence is TGTGCCAGCAGTTTAGCGGGGGGGAGGACCTACGAGCAGTACTTC. Its protein is CASSLAGGRTYEQYF. The chain has TRBV27 and TRBJ2-7, with 9 bases matching TRBD2. The germline gives CDR1 MNHEY, CDR2 SMNVEV (reference sequence). After removal of 2 bases from V and 2 bases from J, the junction contained 4 bases not matched to a gene. The CDR3 runs to 15 residues.